This paragraph covers one TCR beta chain sequence. Its matching antigen is unknown. The data were taken from a study of T cell responses to AZD1222 COVID-19 vaccine. Study-level findings and limits: Unmutated variant regions are reportedly targeted by nearly half of spike-specific TCRs. Sampling that yielded the repertoires occurred only after the peak T cell response. Clonal diversity may have been underestimated in mostly white British donors.

Profiled with immunoSEQ multiplex PCR; TCRdb holds only in-frame clones, not every one. The table records 90,000 to 120,000 clones, roughly 90% of them present only once. This TCR was sampled from an adult who received the AZD1222 COVID-19 vaccine. This specimen was peripheral blood, taken 28 days after the second AZD1222 dose.

The chain's CDR3 is CASSPQGMNTEAFF. Written as DNA, the CDR3 is TGCGCCAGCAGCCCCCAGGGGATGAACACTGAAGCTTTCTTT. The chain uses TRBV4-1 and TRBJ1-1; a weak D match, TRBD1 (6 bases). The CDR3 consists of 14 residues. V lost 4 bases, J lost 0 bases, and 9 bases lay in between. Germline values: CDR1 MGHRA, CDR2 YSYEKL.